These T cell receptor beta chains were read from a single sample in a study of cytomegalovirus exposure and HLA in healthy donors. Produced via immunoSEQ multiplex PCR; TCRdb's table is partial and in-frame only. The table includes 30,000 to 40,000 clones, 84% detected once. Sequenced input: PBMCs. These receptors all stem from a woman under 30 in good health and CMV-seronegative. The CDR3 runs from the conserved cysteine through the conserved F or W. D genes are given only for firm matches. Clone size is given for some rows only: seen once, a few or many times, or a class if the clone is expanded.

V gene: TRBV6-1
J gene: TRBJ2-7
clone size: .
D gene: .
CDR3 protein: CASSEPPGDPPYEQYF
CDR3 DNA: TGTGCCAGCAGTGAACCGCCGGGAGACCCCCCCTACGAGCAGTACTTC

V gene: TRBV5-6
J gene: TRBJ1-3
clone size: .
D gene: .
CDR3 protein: CASSVAGGNTIYF
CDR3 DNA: TGTGCCAGCAGCGTGGCAGGGGGAAACACCATATATTTT

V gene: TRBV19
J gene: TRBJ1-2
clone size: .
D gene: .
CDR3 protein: CASSIVDRGYTF
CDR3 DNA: TGTGCCAGTAGTATAGTTGATCGGGGCTACACCTTC

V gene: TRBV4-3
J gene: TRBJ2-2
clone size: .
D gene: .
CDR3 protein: CASRPLTNTGELFF
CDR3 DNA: TGCGCCAGCAGACCTCTAACTAACACCGGGGAGCTGTTTTTT

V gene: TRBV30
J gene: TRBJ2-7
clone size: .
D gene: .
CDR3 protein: CASGQSSYEQYF
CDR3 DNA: TGTGCCTCCGGACAGAGCTCCTACGAGCAGTACTTC

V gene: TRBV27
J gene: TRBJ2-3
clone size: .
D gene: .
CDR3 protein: CASSPRGDTQYF
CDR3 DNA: TGTGCCAGCAGTCCTAGGGGGGATACGCAGTATTTT

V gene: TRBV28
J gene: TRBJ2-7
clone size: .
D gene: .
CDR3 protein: CASTSRAYHSYEQYF
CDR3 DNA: TGTGCCAGCACCTCTAGAGCCTACCACTCCTACGAGCAGTACTTC

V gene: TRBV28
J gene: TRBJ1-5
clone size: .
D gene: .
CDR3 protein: CASIGGNQPQHF
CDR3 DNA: TGTGCCAGCATAGGGGGAAACCAGCCCCAGCATTTT

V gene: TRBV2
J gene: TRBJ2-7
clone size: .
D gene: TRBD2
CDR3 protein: CASSQKRGPSYEQYF
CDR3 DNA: TGTGCCAGCAGCCAGAAGCGGGGACCCTCCTACGAGCAGTACTTC

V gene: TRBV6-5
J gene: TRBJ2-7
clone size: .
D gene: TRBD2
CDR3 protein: CASSYSGLEPYEQYF
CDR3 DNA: TGTGCCAGCAGTTACTCGGGACTAGAGCCCTACGAGCAGTACTTC

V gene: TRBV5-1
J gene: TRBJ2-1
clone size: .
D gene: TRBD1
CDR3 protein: CASSSRQGGYNEQFF
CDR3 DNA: TGCGCCAGCAGCTCAAGACAGGGGGGTTACAATGAGCAGTTCTTC

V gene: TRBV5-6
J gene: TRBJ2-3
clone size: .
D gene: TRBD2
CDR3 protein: CASSLREPGLASGTDTQYF
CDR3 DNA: TGTGCCAGCAGCCTGAGAGAACCGGGACTAGCGTCTGGGACAGATACGCAGTATTTT

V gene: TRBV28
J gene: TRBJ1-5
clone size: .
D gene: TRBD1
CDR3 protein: CASSFPDRGYSNQPQHF
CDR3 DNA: TGTGCCAGCAGTTTTCCGGACAGGGGTTATAGCAATCAGCCCCAGCATTTT

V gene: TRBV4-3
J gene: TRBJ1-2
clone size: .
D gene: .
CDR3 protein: CASSQDWGTSDGYTF
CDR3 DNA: TGCGCCAGCAGCCAAGATTGGGGGACATCGGATGGCTACACCTTC

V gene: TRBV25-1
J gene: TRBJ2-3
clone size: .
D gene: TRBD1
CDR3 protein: CASSAHDRGLIRDTQYF
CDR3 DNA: TGTGCCAGCAGTGCCCACGACAGGGGCTTAATCCGGGATACGCAGTATTTT

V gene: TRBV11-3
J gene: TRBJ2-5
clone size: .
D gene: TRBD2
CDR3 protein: CASSLGLAFSETQYF
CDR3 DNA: TGTGCCAGCAGCTTGGGACTAGCGTTTTCTGAGACCCAGTACTTC

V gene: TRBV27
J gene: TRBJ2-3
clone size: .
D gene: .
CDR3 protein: CASSSIGLASTDTQYF
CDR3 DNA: TGTGCCAGCAGTTCCATCGGGCTAGCGAGCACAGATACGCAGTATTTT

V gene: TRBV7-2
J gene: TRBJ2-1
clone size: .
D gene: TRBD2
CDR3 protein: CASSSGLGRNEQFF
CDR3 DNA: TGTGCCAGCAGCTCCGGACTAGGTAGGAATGAGCAGTTCTTC

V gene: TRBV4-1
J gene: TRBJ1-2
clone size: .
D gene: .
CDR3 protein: CASSPGGGGYTF
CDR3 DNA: TGCGCCAGCAGCCCCGGGGGAGGTGGCTACACCTTC

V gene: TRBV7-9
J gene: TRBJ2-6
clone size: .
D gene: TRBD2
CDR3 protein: CASSLKGLAGVAGANVLTF
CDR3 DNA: TGTGCCAGCAGCTTAAAGGGACTAGCGGGAGTTGCCGGGGCCAACGTCCTGACTTTC

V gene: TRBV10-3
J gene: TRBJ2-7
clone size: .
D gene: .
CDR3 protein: CAIQTGVAYEQYF
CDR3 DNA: TGTGCCATCCAAACGGGGGTCGCCTACGAGCAGTACTTC

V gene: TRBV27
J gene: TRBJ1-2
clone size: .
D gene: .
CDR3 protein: CASSPGSHRSYGYTF
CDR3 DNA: TGTGCCAGCAGTCCAGGGTCCCACAGATCTTATGGCTACACCTTC

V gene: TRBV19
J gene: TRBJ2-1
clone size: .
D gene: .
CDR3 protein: CASTIGLQSYNEQFF
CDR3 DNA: TGTGCCAGTACCATAGGTCTACAGAGCTACAATGAGCAGTTCTTC

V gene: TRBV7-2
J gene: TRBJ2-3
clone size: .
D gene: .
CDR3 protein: CASSLGTRVDTQYF
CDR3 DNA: TGTGCCAGCAGCTTAGGGACTCGGGTAGATACGCAGTATTTT

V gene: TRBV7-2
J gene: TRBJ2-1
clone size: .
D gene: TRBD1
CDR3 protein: CASSLAGTGGNEQFF
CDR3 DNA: TGTGCCAGCAGCTTAGCGGGGACAGGAGGGAATGAGCAGTTCTTC

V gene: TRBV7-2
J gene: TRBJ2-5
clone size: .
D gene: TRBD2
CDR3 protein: CASSLLAGPETQYF
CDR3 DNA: TGTGCCAGCAGCCTTCTAGCGGGGCCAGAGACCCAGTACTTC

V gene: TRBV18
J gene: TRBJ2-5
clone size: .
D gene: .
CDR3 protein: CASSPFGVEQETQYF
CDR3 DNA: TGTGCCAGCTCACCATTCGGGGTGGAGCAAGAGACCCAGTACTTC

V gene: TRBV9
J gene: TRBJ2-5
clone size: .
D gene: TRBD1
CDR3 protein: CASSGQGASETQYF
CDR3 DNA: TGTGCCAGCAGCGGACAGGGGGCTTCAGAGACCCAGTACTTC

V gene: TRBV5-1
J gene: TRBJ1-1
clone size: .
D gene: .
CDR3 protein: CASSLEQNTEAFF
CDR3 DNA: TGCGCCAGCAGCTTGGAACAGAACACTGAAGCTTTCTTT

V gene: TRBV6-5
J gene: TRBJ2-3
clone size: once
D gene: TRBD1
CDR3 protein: CASSTGTGEDTQYF
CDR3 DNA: TGTGCCAGCAGTACGGGGACAGGGGAAGATACGCAGTATTTT

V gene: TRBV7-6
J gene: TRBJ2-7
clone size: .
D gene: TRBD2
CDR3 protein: CASSLGRACEQYF
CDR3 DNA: TGTGCCAGCAGCCTCGGGAGGGCCTGTGAGCAGTACTTC

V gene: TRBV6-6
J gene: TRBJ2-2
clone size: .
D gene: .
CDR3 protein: CASSYGRGGPGELFF
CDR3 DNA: TGTGCCAGCAGTTATGGCAGGGGCGGGCCCGGGGAGCTGTTTTTT

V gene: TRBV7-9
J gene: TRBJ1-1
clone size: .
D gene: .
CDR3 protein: CASSSTDRLNTEAFF
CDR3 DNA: TGTGCCAGCAGCTCAACGGACAGATTGAACACTGAAGCTTTCTTT

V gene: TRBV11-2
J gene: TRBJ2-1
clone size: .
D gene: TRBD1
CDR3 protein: CASNRGENSYNEQFF
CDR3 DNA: TGTGCCAGCAACAGGGGAGAAAACTCCTACAATGAGCAGTTCTTC

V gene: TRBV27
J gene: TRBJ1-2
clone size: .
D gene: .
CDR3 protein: CASSLYSFGDYGYTF
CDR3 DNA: TGTGCCAGCAGTTTATACTCCTTCGGGGACTATGGCTACACCTTC

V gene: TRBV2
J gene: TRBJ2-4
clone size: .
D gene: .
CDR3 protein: CASSEEASGVAKNIQYF
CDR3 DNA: TGTGCCAGCAGTGAAGAAGCCAGCGGCGTAGCCAAAAACATTCAGTACTTC

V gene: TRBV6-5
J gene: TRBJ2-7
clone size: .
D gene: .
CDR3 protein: CASSYSGRYEQYF
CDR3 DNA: TGTGCCAGCAGTTACTCCGGGAGATACGAGCAGTACTTC

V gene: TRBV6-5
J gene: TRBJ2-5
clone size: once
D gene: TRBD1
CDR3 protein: CASSYTTGVQETQYF
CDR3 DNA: TGTGCCAGCAGTTACACCACAGGGGTCCAAGAGACCCAGTACTTC

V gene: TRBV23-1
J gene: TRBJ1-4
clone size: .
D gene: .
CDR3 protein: CASSHEGKLFF
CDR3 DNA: TGCGCCAGCAGTCACGAGGGAAAACTGTTTTTT

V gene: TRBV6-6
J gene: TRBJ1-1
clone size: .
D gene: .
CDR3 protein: CASSYPGNTEAFF
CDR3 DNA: TGTGCCAGCAGTTACCCGGGAAACACTGAAGCTTTCTTT

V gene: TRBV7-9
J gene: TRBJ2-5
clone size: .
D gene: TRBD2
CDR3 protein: CASSLGGTGQETQYF
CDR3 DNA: TGTGCCAGCAGCTTGGGGGGGACGGGGCAAGAGACCCAGTACTTC

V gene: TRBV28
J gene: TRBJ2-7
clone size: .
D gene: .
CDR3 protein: CASSRRSGTSYEQYF
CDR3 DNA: TGTGCCAGCAGTCGTCGATCCGGGACATCCTACGAGCAGTACTTC

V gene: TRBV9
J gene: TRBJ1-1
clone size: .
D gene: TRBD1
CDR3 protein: CASSAQGARTEAFF
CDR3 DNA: TGTGCCAGCAGCGCACAGGGGGCGCGGACTGAAGCTTTCTTT

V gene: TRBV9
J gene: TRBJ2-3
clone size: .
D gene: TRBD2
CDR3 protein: CASSPRYSGVPDTQYF
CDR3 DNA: TGTGCCAGCAGCCCGCGGTACAGCGGGGTTCCAGATACGCAGTATTTT

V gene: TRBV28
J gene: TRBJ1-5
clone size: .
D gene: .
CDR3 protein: CASSIQQVNKPQHF
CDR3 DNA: TGTGCCAGCAGTATCCAACAGGTAAACAAGCCCCAGCATTTT